This is a list of T cell receptor beta chains from one sample in a study of blood T cell repertoires in COVID-19. Profiled with immunoSEQ multiplex PCR; TCRdb holds only in-frame clones, not every one. The table shows around 440,000 clones, with approximately 88% occurring only once. Material: peripheral blood. All receptors come from a woman between 50 and 59 years old with COVID-19, enrolled during active disease. The conserved cysteine and the conserved F or W are not part of the CDR3 here. The order of the fields is CDR3 protein, CDR3 length, V gene.

cdr3_aa: ASSLWGLAGSTDTQY
cdr3_length: 15
v_call: TRBV7-9

cdr3_aa: ASSIDQGPDSPLH
cdr3_length: 13
v_call: TRBV19

cdr3_aa: ASSLGRIHSFYGYT
cdr3_length: 14
v_call: TRBV13

cdr3_aa: ASSLSGTEAF
cdr3_length: 10
v_call: TRBV27

cdr3_aa: ASSPTGVNQPQH
cdr3_length: 12
v_call: TRBV5-1

cdr3_aa: ASRRTDPNTGELF
cdr3_length: 13
v_call: TRBV19

cdr3_aa: ASKERGGADTQY
cdr3_length: 12
v_call: TRBV2

cdr3_aa: ARRGDAF
cdr3_length: 7
v_call: TRBV9

cdr3_aa: ASSDLGGPPLNTEAF
cdr3_length: 15
v_call: TRBV6-1

cdr3_aa: ASSQASRQGRGSGNTIY
cdr3_length: 17
v_call: TRBV3-1/TRBV3-2

cdr3_aa: ASSPQGEGKLF
cdr3_length: 11
v_call: TRBV18

cdr3_aa: ASSRTGDGYT
cdr3_length: 10
v_call: TRBV7-2

cdr3_aa: ASSQDPGTEAF
cdr3_length: 11
v_call: TRBV4-2

cdr3_aa: ASSQIPGGETQY
cdr3_length: 12
v_call: TRBV5-1

cdr3_aa: ASSLGVTDTQY
cdr3_length: 11
v_call: TRBV12-3/TRBV12-4

cdr3_aa: ASSSGLAGVLQETQY
cdr3_length: 15
v_call: TRBV11-2

cdr3_aa: ASRTGQGYT
cdr3_length: 9
v_call: TRBV12-3/TRBV12-4

cdr3_aa: ASSPPGLAIPYEQY
cdr3_length: 14
v_call: TRBV13

cdr3_aa: ASSEYGDSYGYT
cdr3_length: 12
v_call: TRBV25-1

cdr3_aa: ASSRPAGGTYNEQF
cdr3_length: 14
v_call: TRBV5-4

cdr3_aa: ASSLSGGNEQF
cdr3_length: 11
v_call: TRBV12-3/TRBV12-4

cdr3_aa: ASSKTTLSGGNSYEQY
cdr3_length: 16
v_call: TRBV21-1

cdr3_aa: ASNSPGTGDGSTEAF
cdr3_length: 15
v_call: TRBV5-8

cdr3_aa: ASSNTGANEQY
cdr3_length: 11
v_call: TRBV7-9

cdr3_aa: ASSYSASNTIY
cdr3_length: 11
v_call: TRBV6-5

cdr3_aa: ASTNYRGKAF
cdr3_length: 10
v_call: TRBV2

cdr3_aa: TSSPWGGPSYNSPLH
cdr3_length: 15
v_call: TRBV1

cdr3_aa: AWVGTGKKAF
cdr3_length: 10
v_call: TRBV30

cdr3_aa: ASRDQGTYEQY
cdr3_length: 11
v_call: TRBV6-5

cdr3_aa: ASQGGAGQPQH
cdr3_length: 11
v_call: TRBV7-9

cdr3_aa: ASSIRLGGELF
cdr3_length: 11
v_call: TRBV19

cdr3_aa: ASSVVKGAGGGEQF
cdr3_length: 14
v_call: TRBV9

cdr3_aa: ASSHIGDSYEQY
cdr3_length: 12
v_call: TRBV28

cdr3_aa: ASSPGETSSYEQY
cdr3_length: 13
v_call: TRBV18

cdr3_aa: ASNSNYGYT
cdr3_length: 9
v_call: TRBV10-1

cdr3_aa: AWRDRGSYEQY
cdr3_length: 11
v_call: TRBV30

cdr3_aa: ASSAAGRDQPQH
cdr3_length: 12
v_call: TRBV18

cdr3_aa: ASRPGTGEAQY
cdr3_length: 11
v_call: TRBV6-5

cdr3_aa: ASSVGGGSYNEQF
cdr3_length: 13
v_call: TRBV9

cdr3_aa: ASSPTGESTDTQY
cdr3_length: 13
v_call: TRBV19

cdr3_aa: ASSETSGNTDTQY
cdr3_length: 13
v_call: TRBV2

cdr3_aa: ASGTDRDNYGYT
cdr3_length: 12
v_call: TRBV7-9

cdr3_aa: ASSSITGTGVEPQH
cdr3_length: 14
v_call: TRBV6-2/TRBV6-3

cdr3_aa: ASSLAQPYEQY
cdr3_length: 11
v_call: TRBV12-3/TRBV12-4

cdr3_aa: ASSLIAGTAGNEQF
cdr3_length: 14
v_call: TRBV7-3

cdr3_aa: ASSLGQEDNQPQH
cdr3_length: 13
v_call: TRBV27

cdr3_aa: ASSPGQGETEAF
cdr3_length: 12
v_call: TRBV18

cdr3_aa: AWSVADYQPQH
cdr3_length: 11
v_call: TRBV30

cdr3_aa: ASSLGVQAEAF
cdr3_length: 11
v_call: TRBV5-1

cdr3_aa: AWSGGQENQPQH
cdr3_length: 12
v_call: TRBV30

cdr3_aa: ASSLVQGSNTEAF
cdr3_length: 13
v_call: TRBV7-8

cdr3_aa: AIWTGTDTQY
cdr3_length: 10
v_call: TRBV10-3

cdr3_aa: ASSYEAAYGYT
cdr3_length: 11
v_call: TRBV6-5

cdr3_aa: ASSSGQGLLDGYT
cdr3_length: 13
v_call: TRBV28